Below, 24 T cell receptor beta chains from the same sample are listed, as sequenced in a study of T cell responses to AZD1222 COVID-19 vaccine (dated by TCRdb to the early 2020s). Receptor amplification or capture employed the immunoSEQ multiplex PCR assay. TCRdb took over this immuneACCESS table, retaining in-frame rearrangements with V and J assigned. Such tables are incomplete; in checked studies, under half of the missing clones stem from an unresolved V gene, and the remainder is unexplained. The sample includes about 130,000 clones, with about 91% observed a single time. 1.5% to 2% of the sample is in the top ten clones. What the time point label conveys for this sample: baseline before first vaccination. The source was peripheral blood, collected on day 0 of AZD1222 vaccination. The source of these receptors is an adult in good health.

The chain uses TRBV5-1 and TRBJ2-1; D uncertain. The V end was cut by 0 bases, the J end by 8 bases, with 9 bases between. This CDR3 has 13 residues. CDR1 is SGHRS and CDR2 is YFSETQ in the germline V gene. CDR3: CASSLGQSDEQFF. CDR3 nucleotide sequence: TGCGCCAGCAGCTTGGGGCAGAGCGATGAGCAGTTCTTC.

V usage is TRBV5-4 and J usage is TRBJ2-3, with D perhaps TRBD1 (6 bases). In germline, CDR1 is SGHNT, CDR2 YYREEE (reference sequence). The CDR3 is 13 amino acids. With 5 bases removed from V and 0 bases from J, the gap between germline ends came to 7 bases. CDR3 protein: CASRDSSTDTQYF. In DNA, the CDR3 is TGTGCCAGCAGGGACAGTAGCACAGATACGCAGTATTTT.

The rearrangement links TRBV6-2 or TRBV6-3 to TRBJ1-2, with unresolved D. The V gene's germline CDR1 is MNHEY and CDR2 SVGEGT. The CDR3 sequence is 13 residues long. V was cut by 2 bases and J by 4 bases, with 8 bases left in between. CDR3 DNA sequence: TGTGCCAGCAGTTACGCCCAGCCCTATGGCTACACCTTC. It codes for CASSYAQPYGYTF.

The J gene is TRBJ2-7, the V gene TRBV7-9; no clear D. V was pared by 6 bases and J by 0 bases, with 18 bases between. This CDR3 has 16 residues. Germline CDR1 is SEHNR and CDR2 is FQNEAQ (reference sequence). The CDR3 DNA sequence: TGTGCCAGCAGTCCATCGGGTACGACCTACTCCTACGAGCAGTACTTC. It codes for CASSPSGTTYSYEQYF.

The chain has TRBV6-5 and TRBJ1-2, with D perhaps TRBD1 (5 bases). This CDR3 is built from 14 residues. The germline CDR1 and CDR2 sequences are MNHEY and SVGAGI. V was trimmed by 8 bases and J by 7 bases, leaving 20 bases between them. Written as DNA, the CDR3 is TGTGCCAGCTTAGGGGCGCCAGGGTCGAGTGGCTACACCTTC. It translates to CASLGAPGSSGYTF.

The chain carries TRBV12-5 and TRBJ2-7; 7 nucleotides agree with TRBD1. V dropped 6 bases and J dropped 5; count of bases not matched to a gene: 7. Germline V gene data show CDR1 as LGHNT and CDR2 as FRNRAP. The CDR3 extends over 13 amino acids. CDR3 nucleotides: TGTGCTAGTGGCGCGACAGGGCGGGACGAGCAGTACTTC. Translation gives CASGATGRDEQYF.

This chain uses TRBV7-8 with TRBJ2-2; D unclear. The V gene lost 1 base and the J gene lost 1 base, with 10 bases spanning the gap. CDR3 size: 16 residues. Germline V CDR1 and CDR2: SGHVS, FQNEAQ. The CDR3 DNA sequence: TGTGCCAGCAGCTTAGTTCAGCGCGGGAACACCGGGGAGCTGTTTTTT. It translates to CASSLVQRGNTGELFF.

The J gene is TRBJ1-2, the V gene TRBV5-4, with 9 nucleotides matching TRBD1. Germline trimming cut 4 bases from V and 7 bases from J; bases unmatched to any gene: 14. Germline assignment: CDR1 SGHNT and CDR2 YYREEE (reference sequence). CDR3 length equals 16 residues. As DNA, the CDR3 is TGTGCCAGCAGCCGGGGACAGGGAGAAAATTATCGTGGCTACACCTTC. It specifies CASSRGQGENYRGYTF.

The chain uses TRBV6-2 or TRBV6-3 and TRBJ2-1, with D unclear. V lost 5 bases and J lost 9, with 11 bases in between. The CDR3 consists of 12 residues. CDR1 is MNHEY and CDR2 is SVGEGT in the germline V gene. As DNA, the CDR3 is TGTGCCAGCAGTCCCCGTGCCGGTGAGCAGTTCTTC. This encodes CASSPRAGEQFF.

CDR3 nucleotides: TGTGCCAGTAGTATATCCCCGACAAACTACGAGCAGTACTTC. The encoded protein is CASSISPTNYEQYF. The chain is built from TRBV19 and TRBJ2-7; no clear D gene. Germline V CDR1 and CDR2: LNHDA, SQIVND (reference sequence). V lost 2 bases, J lost 3 bases, and 11 bases lay in between. The CDR3 has 14 residues.

This rearrangement joins TRBV7-2 to TRBJ1-2; tentative D call: TRBD1 (6 bases). Trimming cost V 1 base and J 3 bases, with 12 bases left between them. This CDR3 comprises 15 residues. Per germline, CDR1 SGHTA and CDR2 FQGNSA. The CDR3 loop reads CASSLVGQGYYGYTF. CDR3 bases: TGTGCCAGCAGCTTAGTGGGGCAGGGGTACTATGGCTACACCTTC.

The V and J genes are TRBV7-9 and TRBJ1-1, with 11 nucleotides matching TRBD1. CDR1 is SEHNR, CDR2 FQNEAQ, per germline (reference sequence). Losses at the gene ends were 4 bases for V and 7 bases for J; bases not matched to a gene: 5. The CDR3 has 14 residues. CDR3 nucleotides: TGTGCCAGCAGCTCCAGGACAGGGGGCGTTGAAGCTTTCTTT. It codes for CASSSRTGGVEAFF.

The rearrangement uses TRBV6-5 and TRBJ1-6; 9 bases align to TRBD1. CDR3 length equals 13 residues. Germline-derived CDR1 and CDR2 are MNHEY and SVGAGI. V was pared by 10 bases and J by 7 bases, with 5 bases of the junction left unmatched. This CDR3 reads CATHRGRNSPLHF. The CDR3 DNA sequence: TGTGCCACCCACAGGGGGCGGAATTCACCCCTCCACTTT.

The chain couples TRBV6-5 to TRBJ2-7; TRBD2 agrees at 10 bases. Germline V gene sequence: CDR1 MNHEY, CDR2 SVGAGI. The CDR3 covers 14 residues. V shed 5 bases and J 6 bases; nucleotides not matched to a gene: 7. CDR3 coding DNA: TGTGCCAGCAGTAGACTAGCGGGTAACGTCGAGCAGTACTTC. This codes for CASSRLAGNVEQYF.

The V call is TRBV5-6, the J call TRBJ1-3; D possibly corresponds to TRBD1 (6 bases). CDR1 is SGHDT, CDR2 YYEEEE, per germline. The CDR3 extends over 17 amino acids. V shed 2 bases and J shed 7 bases, with 22 bases lying between them. In DNA, the CDR3 is TGTGCCAGCAGCTTTGGTCCGGGACCACAGAGGGGGAACACCATATATTTT. Its translation is CASSFGPGPQRGNTIYF.

This chain joins TRBV7-2 and TRBJ1-4; D is ambiguous. Trimming took 7 bases from V and 8 from J, leaving 23 bases between them. CDR3 length: 16 residues. The V gene's germline CDR1 is SGHTA and CDR2 FQGNSA. CDR3 sequence (DNA): TGTGCCAGCACCGAGGGTCTAGGGATCCGGGAAGAAAAACTGTTTTTT. This encodes CASTEGLGIREEKLFF.

V is TRBV18 and J is TRBJ2-6; D is possibly TRBD1 or TRBD2 (5 bases each). Trimming pared 10 bases from V and 4 bases from J, leaving 20 bases between. Germline-derived CDR1 and CDR2 are KGHSH and LQKENI. The CDR3 has 16 residues. This CDR3 reads CATRDDLLSGANVLTF. The CDR3 DNA is TGTGCCACCAGGGACGACCTGCTCTCCGGGGCCAACGTCCTGACTTTC.

The genes are TRBV27 and TRBJ2-7; D is perhaps TRBD1 or TRBD2 (5 bases each). Germline V gives CDR1 MNHEY, CDR2 SMNVEV (reference sequence). V was cut by 4 bases and J by 3 bases, with 10 bases left in between. This CDR3 comprises 13 residues. This CDR3 reads CASSSGTHYEQYF. Here the CDR3 DNA reads TGTGCCAGCAGTTCAGGGACCCACTACGAGCAGTACTTC.

This clone was found once. The V and J genes are TRBV27 and TRBJ2-5; D gene unclear. V was shortened by 7 bases and J by 1 base, with 10 bases between the two germline ends. Germline CDR1 and CDR2: MNHEY and SMNVEV (reference sequence). This CDR3 has 13 amino acids. The CDR3 spells CASNNPPQETQYF. The DNA for the CDR3 is TGTGCCAGCAACAACCCCCCCCAAGAGACCCAGTACTTC.

This chain connects TRBV6-1 to TRBJ2-7; D is undetermined. This CDR3 has 11 amino acids. The V gene's germline CDR1 is MNHNS and CDR2 SASEGT. The V end was cut by 0 bases, the J end by 10 bases, with 7 bases between. The CDR3 spells CASSEAVGQYF. CDR3 DNA: TGTGCCAGCAGTGAAGCGGTGGGCCAGTACTTC.

This chain connects TRBV5-4 to TRBJ1-1; 9 bases align to TRBD1. Germline V CDR1 and CDR2: SGHNT, YYREEE (reference sequence). The CDR3 consists of 15 residues. Trimming removed 4 bases from V and 4 bases from J; junction bases left unmatched: 8. CDR3 DNA sequence: TGTGCCAGCAGCACATACAGGGGGCGCGGCACTGAAGCTTTCTTT. Translation: CASSTYRGRGTEAFF.

The chain combines TRBV19 with TRBJ2-7; D might be TRBD1 or TRBD2, each matching 5 bases. The CDR3 runs to 12 residues. V lost 9 bases and J lost 7, with 16 bases in between. CDR1 and CDR2 from the germline V gene are LNHDA and SQIVND (reference sequence). Here the CDR3 reads CASAGTLLEQYF. CDR3 coding DNA: TGTGCCAGCGCCGGGACGTTGTTGGAGCAGTACTTC.

This chain links TRBV19 with TRBJ1-3; no definite D call. The germline V and J ends were trimmed by 8 bases and 0 bases, with 14 bases remaining between them. This CDR3 is 15 amino acids long. Germline loops: CDR1 LNHDA, CDR2 SQIVND (reference sequence). Here the CDR3 DNA reads TGTGCCAGTGGCCGGCGGGGTGCCTCTGGAAACACCATATATTTT. It yields the protein CASGRRGASGNTIYF.

The rearrangement uses TRBV2 and TRBJ1-5; possible D gene TRBD1, 6 bases. The V and J ends lost 2 bases and 5 bases respectively, with 7 bases between them. The CDR3 has 13 amino acids. CDR1 is SNHLY and CDR2 is FYNNEI in the germline V gene. CDR3 amino acids: CASSEQGYQPQHF. The CDR3 bases are TGTGCCAGCAGTGAACAGGGGTATCAGCCCCAGCATTTT.